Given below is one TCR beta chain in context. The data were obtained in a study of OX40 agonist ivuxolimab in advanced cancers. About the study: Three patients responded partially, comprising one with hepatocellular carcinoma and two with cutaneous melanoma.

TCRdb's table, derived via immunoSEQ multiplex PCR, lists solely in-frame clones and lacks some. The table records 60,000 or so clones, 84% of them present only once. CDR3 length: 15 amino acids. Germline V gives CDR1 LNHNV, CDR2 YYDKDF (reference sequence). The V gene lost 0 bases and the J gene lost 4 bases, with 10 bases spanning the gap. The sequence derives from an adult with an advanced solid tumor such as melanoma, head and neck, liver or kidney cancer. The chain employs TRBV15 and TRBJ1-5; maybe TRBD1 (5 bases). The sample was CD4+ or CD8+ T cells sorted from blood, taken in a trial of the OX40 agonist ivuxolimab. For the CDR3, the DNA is TGTGCCACCAGCAGAGATCCAGGGAGGAATCAGCCCCAGCATTTT. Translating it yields CATSRDPGRNQPQHF. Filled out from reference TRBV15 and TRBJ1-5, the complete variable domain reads DAMVIQNPRYQVTQFGKPVTLSCSQTLNHNVMYWYQQKSSQAPKLLFHYYDKDFNNEADTPDNFQSRRPNTSFCFLDIRSPGLGDTAMYLCATSRDPGRNQPQHFGDGTRLSIL.